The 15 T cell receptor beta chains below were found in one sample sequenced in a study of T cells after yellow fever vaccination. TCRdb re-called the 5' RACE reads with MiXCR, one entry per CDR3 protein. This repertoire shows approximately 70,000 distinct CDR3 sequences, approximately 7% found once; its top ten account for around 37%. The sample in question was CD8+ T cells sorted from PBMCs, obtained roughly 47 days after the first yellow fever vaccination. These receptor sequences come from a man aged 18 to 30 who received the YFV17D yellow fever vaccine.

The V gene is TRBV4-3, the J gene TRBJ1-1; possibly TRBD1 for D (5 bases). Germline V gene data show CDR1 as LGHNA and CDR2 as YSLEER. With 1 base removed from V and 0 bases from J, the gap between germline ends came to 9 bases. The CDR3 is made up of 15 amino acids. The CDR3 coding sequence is TGCGCCAGCAGCCAAGCCCGGGGCATGAACACTGAAGCTTTCTTT. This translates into CASSQARGMNTEAFF.

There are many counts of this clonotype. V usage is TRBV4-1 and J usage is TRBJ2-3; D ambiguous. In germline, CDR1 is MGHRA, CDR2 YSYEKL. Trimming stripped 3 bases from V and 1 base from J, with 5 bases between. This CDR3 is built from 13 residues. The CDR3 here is CASSHAGTDTQYF. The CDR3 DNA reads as TGCGCCAGCAGCCACGCGGGCACAGATACGCAGTATTTT.

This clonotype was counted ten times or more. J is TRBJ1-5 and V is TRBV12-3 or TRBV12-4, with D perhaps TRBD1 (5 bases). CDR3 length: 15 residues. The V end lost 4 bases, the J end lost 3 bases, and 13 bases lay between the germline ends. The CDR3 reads CASSSEDSSNQPQHF. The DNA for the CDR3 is TGTGCCAGCAGTTCCGAAGACAGCTCCAATCAGCCCCAGCATTTT.

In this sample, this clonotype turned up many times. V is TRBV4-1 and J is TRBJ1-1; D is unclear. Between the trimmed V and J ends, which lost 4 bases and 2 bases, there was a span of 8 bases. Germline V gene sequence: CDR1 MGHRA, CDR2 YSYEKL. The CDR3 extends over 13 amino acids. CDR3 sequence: CASSLSSNTEAFF. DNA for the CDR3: TGCGCCAGCAGCCTGAGCTCTAACACTGAAGCTTTCTTT.

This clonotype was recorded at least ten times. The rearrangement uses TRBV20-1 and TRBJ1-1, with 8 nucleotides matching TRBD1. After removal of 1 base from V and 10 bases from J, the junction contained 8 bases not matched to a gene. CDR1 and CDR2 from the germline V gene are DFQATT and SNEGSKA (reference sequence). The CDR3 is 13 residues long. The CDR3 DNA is TGCAGTGCTAGAGGCTTGGGACAGGTAACAGCTTTCTTT. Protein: CSARGLGQVTAFF.

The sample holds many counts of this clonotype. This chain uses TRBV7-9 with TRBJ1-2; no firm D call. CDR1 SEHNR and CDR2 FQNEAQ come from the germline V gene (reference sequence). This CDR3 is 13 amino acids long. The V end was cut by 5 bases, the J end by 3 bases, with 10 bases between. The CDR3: CASSPRDYYGYTF. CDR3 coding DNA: TGTGCCAGCAGCCCGAGGGATTACTATGGCTACACCTTC.

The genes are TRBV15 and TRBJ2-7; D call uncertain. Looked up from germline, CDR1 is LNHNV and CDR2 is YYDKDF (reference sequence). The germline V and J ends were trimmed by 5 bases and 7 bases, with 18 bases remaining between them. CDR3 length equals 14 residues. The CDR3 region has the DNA TGTGCCACCAGCCCATCAGCTGGGGTTTGGGAGCAGTACGTC. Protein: CATSPSAGVWEQYV.

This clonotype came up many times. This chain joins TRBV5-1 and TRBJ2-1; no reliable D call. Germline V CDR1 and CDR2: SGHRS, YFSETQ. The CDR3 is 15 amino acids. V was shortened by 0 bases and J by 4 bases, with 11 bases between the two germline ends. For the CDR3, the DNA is TGCGCCAGCAGCTTGGGAGTATACTCATACAATGAGCAGTTCTTC. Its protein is CASSLGVYSYNEQFF.

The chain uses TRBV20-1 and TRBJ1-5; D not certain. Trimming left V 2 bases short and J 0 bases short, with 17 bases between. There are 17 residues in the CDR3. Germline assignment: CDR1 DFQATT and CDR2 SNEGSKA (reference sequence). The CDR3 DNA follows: TGCAGTGCTAGAAGGCGGGGAGGCCGTTATAGCAATCAGCCCCAGCATTTT. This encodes CSARRRGGRYSNQPQHF.

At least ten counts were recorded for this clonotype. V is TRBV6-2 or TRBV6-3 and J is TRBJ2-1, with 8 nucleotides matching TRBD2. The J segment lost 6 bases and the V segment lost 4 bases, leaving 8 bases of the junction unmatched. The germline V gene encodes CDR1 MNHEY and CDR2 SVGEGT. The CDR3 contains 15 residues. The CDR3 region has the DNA TGTGCCAGCAGTTCAACTAGCGGAGGAAGCAATGAGCAGTTCTTC. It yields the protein CASSSTSGGSNEQFF.

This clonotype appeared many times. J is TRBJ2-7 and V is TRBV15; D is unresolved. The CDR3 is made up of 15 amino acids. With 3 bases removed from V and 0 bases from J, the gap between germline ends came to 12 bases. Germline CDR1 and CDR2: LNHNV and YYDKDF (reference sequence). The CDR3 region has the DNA TGTGCCACCAGCAGCGGACCAGAGAGCTCCTACGAGCAGTACGTC. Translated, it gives CATSSGPESSYEQYV.

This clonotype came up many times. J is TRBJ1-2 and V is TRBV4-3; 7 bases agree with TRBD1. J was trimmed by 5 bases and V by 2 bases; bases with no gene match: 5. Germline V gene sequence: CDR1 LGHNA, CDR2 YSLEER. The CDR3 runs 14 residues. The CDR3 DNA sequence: TGCGCCAGCAGCCAATCCGCCAGGGGGTATGGCTACACCTTC. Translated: CASSQSARGYGYTF.

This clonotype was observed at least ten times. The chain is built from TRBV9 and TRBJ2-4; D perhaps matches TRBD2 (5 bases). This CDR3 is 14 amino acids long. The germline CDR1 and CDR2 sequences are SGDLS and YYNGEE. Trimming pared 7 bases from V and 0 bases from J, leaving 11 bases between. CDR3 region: CASVDFIAKNIQYF. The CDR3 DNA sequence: TGTGCCAGCGTGGACTTTATAGCCAAAAACATTCAGTACTTC.

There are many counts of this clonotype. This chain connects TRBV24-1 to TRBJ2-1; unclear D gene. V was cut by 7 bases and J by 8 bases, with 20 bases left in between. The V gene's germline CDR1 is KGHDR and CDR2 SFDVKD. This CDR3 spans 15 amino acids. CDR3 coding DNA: TGTGCCACCAGCTCTCGGACCATCTCGGTCGATGAGCAGTTCTTC. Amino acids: CATSSRTISVDEQFF.

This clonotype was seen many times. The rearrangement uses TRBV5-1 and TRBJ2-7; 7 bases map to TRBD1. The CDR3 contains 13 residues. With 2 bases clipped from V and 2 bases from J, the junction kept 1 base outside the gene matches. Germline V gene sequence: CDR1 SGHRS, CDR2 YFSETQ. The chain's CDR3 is CASSFDRAYEQYF. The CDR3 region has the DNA TGCGCCAGCAGCTTTGACAGGGCCTACGAGCAGTACTTC.